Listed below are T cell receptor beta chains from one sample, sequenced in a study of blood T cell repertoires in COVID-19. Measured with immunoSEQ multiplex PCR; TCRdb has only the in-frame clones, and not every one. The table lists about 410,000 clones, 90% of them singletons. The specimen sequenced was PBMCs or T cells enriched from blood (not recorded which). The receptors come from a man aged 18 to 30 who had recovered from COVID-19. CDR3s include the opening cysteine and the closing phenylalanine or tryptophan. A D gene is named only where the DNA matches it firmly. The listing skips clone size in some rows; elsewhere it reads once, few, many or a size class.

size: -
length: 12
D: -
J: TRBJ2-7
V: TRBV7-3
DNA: TGTGCCAGCAAATGGGAGGAATACGAGCAGTACTTC
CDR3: CASKWEEYEQYF

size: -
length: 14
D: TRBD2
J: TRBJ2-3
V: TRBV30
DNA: TGTGCCGAGGAATTAGCGGGGGGAACAGATACGCAGTATTTT
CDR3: CAEELAGGTDTQYF

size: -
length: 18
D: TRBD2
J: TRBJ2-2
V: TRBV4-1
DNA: TGCGCCAGCAGCCCGAGGACTAGCGGGAGTTTGCTTGGAGGGGAGCTGTTTTTT
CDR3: CASSPRTSGSLLGGELFF

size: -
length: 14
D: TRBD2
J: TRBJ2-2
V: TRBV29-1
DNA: TGCAGCGCAATTCTGGGACTAGCATCCGGGGAGCTGTTTTTT
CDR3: CSAILGLASGELFF

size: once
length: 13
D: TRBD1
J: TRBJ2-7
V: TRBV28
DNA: TGTGCCGCCCGGACAGGGATCCTCTACGAGCAGTACTTC
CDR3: CAARTGILYEQYF

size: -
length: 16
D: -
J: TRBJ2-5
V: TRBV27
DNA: TGTGCCAGCAGTCCCCGGGCGCGGGACCCGCAAGAGACCCAGTACTTC
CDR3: CASSPRARDPQETQYF

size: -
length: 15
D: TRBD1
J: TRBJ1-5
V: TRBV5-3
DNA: TGTGCCAGAAGCCTGGGACAGGGGGTTAATCAGCCCCAGCATTTT
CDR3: CARSLGQGVNQPQHF

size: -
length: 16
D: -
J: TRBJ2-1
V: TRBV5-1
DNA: TGCGCCAGCAGCTTACCCTTAGCTGCATCCTACAATGAGCAGTTCTTC
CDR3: CASSLPLAASYNEQFF

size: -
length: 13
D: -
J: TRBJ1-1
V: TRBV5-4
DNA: TGTGCCAGCAGCCCCAGGGGAATCACTGAAGCTTTCTTT
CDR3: CASSPRGITEAFF

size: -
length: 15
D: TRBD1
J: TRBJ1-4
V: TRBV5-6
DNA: TGTGCCAGCAGCTCTTGGGACAGGGTTTGGGAAAAACTGTTTTTT
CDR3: CASSSWDRVWEKLFF

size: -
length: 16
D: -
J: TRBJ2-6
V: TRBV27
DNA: TGTGCCAGCAGTTTTCATTCCCCCTCTGGGGCCAACGTCCTGACTTTC
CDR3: CASSFHSPSGANVLTF

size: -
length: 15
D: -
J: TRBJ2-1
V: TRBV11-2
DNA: TGTGCCAGCAGCTCCGTGCTAGCTAGGGTGAATGAGCAGTTCTTC
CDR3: CASSSVLARVNEQFF

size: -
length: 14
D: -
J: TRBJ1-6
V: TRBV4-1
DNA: TGCGCCAGCAGCCAAGGGTCACGAGAAGAACCCCTCCACTTT
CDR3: CASSQGSREEPLHF

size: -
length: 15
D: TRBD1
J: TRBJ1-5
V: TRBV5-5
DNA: TGTGCCAGCAGCTTTGTTGGGACAGCAGATCAGCCCCAGCATTTT
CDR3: CASSFVGTADQPQHF

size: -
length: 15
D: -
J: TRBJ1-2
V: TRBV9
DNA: TGTGCCAGCAGCGTAGGGCAGGGTGCTAACTATGGCTACACCTTC
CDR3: CASSVGQGANYGYTF

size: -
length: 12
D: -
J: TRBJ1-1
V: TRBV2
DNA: TGTGCCAGCAGTGATCAGGTCCCTGAAGCTTTCTTT
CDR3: CASSDQVPEAFF

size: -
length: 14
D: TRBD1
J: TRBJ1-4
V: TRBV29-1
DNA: TGCAGCGTTGAAACGACAGGGGAAGGCGAAAAACTGTTTTTT
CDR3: CSVETTGEGEKLFF

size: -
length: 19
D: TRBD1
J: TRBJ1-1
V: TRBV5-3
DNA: TGTGCCAGAAGCTTGGTAACCCCGGGACAGCCGCTAGGTGAGGATGAAGCTTTCTTT
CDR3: CARSLVTPGQPLGEDEAFF

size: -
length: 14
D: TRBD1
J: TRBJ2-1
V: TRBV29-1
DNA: TGCAGCGTTGATTTTGGGACAGGGTTTTTTGAGCAGTTCTTC
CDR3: CSVDFGTGFFEQFF

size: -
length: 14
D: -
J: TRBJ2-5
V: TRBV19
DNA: TGTGCCAGTAGTATATCCCCTCAAGCTCAGACCCAGTACTTC
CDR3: CASSISPQAQTQYF

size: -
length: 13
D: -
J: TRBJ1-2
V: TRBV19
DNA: TGTGCCAGTAGTTCAACAGGGAACTATGGCTACACCTTC
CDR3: CASSSTGNYGYTF

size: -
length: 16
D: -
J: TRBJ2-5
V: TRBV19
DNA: TGTGCCAGTAGTATCAGCCCCCGGGTATTACAAGAGACCCAGTACTTC
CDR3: CASSISPRVLQETQYF

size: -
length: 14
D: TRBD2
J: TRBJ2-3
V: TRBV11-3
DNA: TGTGCCAGCAGCGAGGGACTAGCTGCAGATACGCAGTATTTT
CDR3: CASSEGLAADTQYF

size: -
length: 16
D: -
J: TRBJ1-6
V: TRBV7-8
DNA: TGTGCCAGCAGCCCAGGGGCTTCGGGGTATAATTCACCCCTCCACTTT
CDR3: CASSPGASGYNSPLHF

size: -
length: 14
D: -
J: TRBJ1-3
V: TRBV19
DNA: TGTGCCAGTAGTAGCAGGGGTTCTGGAAACACCATATATTTT
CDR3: CASSSRGSGNTIYF

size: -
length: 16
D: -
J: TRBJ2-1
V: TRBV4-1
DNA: TGCGCCAGCAGCCAAGATAGGAGCGGCTACTACAATGAGCAGTTCTTC
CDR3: CASSQDRSGYYNEQFF

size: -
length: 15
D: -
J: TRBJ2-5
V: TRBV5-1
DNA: TGCGCCAGCAGCTTGGCCCTTCCAGGACAAGAGACCCAGTACTTC
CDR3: CASSLALPGQETQYF

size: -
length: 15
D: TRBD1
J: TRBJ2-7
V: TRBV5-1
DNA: TGCGCCAGCGCCCGTTCCGGGACAGGTCTTTCCGAGCAGTACTTC
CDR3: CASARSGTGLSEQYF

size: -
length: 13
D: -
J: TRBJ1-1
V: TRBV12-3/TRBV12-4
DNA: TGTGCCAGCAGTTTAAGTGAGGGCTCTGAAGCTTTCTTT
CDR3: CASSLSEGSEAFF

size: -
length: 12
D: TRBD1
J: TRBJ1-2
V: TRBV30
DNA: TGTGCCTGGGGTCAGGGGGACTATGGCTACACCTTC
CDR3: CAWGQGDYGYTF

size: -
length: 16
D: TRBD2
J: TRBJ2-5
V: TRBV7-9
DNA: TGTGCCAGCAGCTCGGGGACTAGCGGGTTACAAGAGACCCAGTACTTC
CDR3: CASSSGTSGLQETQYF

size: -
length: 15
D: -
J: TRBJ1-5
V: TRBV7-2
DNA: TGTGCCAGCAGCTCAGGACAGATGTACAATCAGCCCCAGCATTTT
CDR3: CASSSGQMYNQPQHF

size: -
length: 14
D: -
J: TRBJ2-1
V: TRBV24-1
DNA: TGTGCCACCAGTTGGGGACTGGGGGTCCATGAGCAGTTCTTC
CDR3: CATSWGLGVHEQFF

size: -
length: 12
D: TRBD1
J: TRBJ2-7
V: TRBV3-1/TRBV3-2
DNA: TGTGCCAGCAGCCCCAGGGGGCTCGAGCAGTACTTC
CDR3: CASSPRGLEQYF

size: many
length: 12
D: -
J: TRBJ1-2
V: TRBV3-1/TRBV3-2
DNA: TGTGCCAGCAGCCAAGCGAACTATGGCTACACCTTC
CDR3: CASSQANYGYTF

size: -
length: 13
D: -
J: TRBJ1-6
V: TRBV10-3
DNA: TGTGCCACGCACGACAGTTATAATTCACCCCTCCACTTT
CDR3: CATHDSYNSPLHF

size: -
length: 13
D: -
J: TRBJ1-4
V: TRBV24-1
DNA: TGTGCCACCGGAGATGTATCGGGGGAAAAACTGTTTTTT
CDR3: CATGDVSGEKLFF

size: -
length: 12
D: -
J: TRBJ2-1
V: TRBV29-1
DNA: TGCAGCGCCCTCACCCCGGGAGATGAGCAGTTCTTC
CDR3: CSALTPGDEQFF

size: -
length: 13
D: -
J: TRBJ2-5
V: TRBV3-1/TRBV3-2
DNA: TGTGCCAGCAGCCCTAGTCCCCAAGAGACCCAGTACTTC
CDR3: CASSPSPQETQYF

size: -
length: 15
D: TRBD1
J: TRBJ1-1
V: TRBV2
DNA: TGTGCCAGCAGTGTTGAGACAGGGAGAAACACTGAAGCTTTCTTT
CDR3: CASSVETGRNTEAFF

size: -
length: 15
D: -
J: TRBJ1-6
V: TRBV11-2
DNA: TGTGCCAGCAGCCCCCAGGGATCTAAGAATTCACCCCTCCACTTT
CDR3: CASSPQGSKNSPLHF

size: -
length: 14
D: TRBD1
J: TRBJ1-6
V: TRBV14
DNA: TGTGCCAGCACCTCGGGACAGGGAAATTCACCCCTCCACTTT
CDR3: CASTSGQGNSPLHF

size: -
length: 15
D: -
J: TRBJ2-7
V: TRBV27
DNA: TGTGCCAGCAGTGGACCGGGCAGGGGCAGCTACGAGCAGTACTTC
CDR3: CASSGPGRGSYEQYF

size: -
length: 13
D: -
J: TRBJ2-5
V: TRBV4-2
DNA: TGTGCCAGCAGCCAAGGTCTTCAAGAGACCCAGTACTTC
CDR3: CASSQGLQETQYF

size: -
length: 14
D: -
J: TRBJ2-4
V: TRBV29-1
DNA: TGCAGCGTCGGACTAGACGAAGTGACAGGCATTCAGTACTTC
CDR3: CSVGLDEVTGIQYF

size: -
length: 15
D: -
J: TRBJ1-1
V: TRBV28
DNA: TGTGCCAGCAGTTTGGGGGGGACCTTGAACACTGAAGCTTTCTTT
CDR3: CASSLGGTLNTEAFF